This T cell receptor (beta chain) was recovered during a study of post-analysis software for immune sequencing data (dated by TCRdb to between 2015 and 2016). As for the study more broadly: Recorded disease courses included relapsing-remitting, secondary progressive and progressive-relapsing multiple sclerosis, with some patients lacking subtype annotation. Patient repertoires were compared against roughly 11 previously published healthy control repertoires from donors aged roughly 6 to 28 years. A subset of samples was prepared in parallel using single-end sample barcoding, then pooled and co-amplified after Illumina adapter ligation. Broad study findings and their caveats: The multiple sclerosis patient group was slightly younger than the control group. Direct clustering with F measure showed strong co-clustering of samples prepared in the same batch, prompting a batch-effect correction. Significantly higher frequencies in patients than in controls were found for roughly 5 TRBV segments, including TRBV5-6, TRBV5-1 and TRBV20-1. Multiple sclerosis patients had significantly lower normalized Chao1 diversity than controls, a result that suggests substantial peripheral T-cell clonal expansion.

This clonotype appeared a few times. Its target antigen remains unknown. Base qualities are not at hand, and no much larger clone is one base apart. Libraries were prepared through PCR. Sequencing instrument: Illumina HiSeq 2500. To reduce PCR and sequencing biases, unique molecular identifiers were incorporated into the TCR beta cDNA libraries. Every 1 to 10 million input T cells yielded roughly 500,000 cDNA molecules, meaning each molecule approximated one T cell. The patient libraries were prepared and sequenced using the same protocol as the earlier healthy control dataset. Samples belonging to the same batch were prepared together, multiplexed and sequenced on a shared HiSeq lane. The authors' pipeline ran thus. MIGEC handled the raw barcoded reads, throwing out single-read molecular identifier groups before consensus assembly and CDR3 extraction. Clonotype tables were post-analysed with VDJtools, and diversity was normalized by down-sampling all datasets to the smallest sample size. In repertoire overlap clustering, CDR3 amino acid sequences, but not nucleotide sequences, were matched to correct batch-related cross-sample contamination. The public reads were run again by TCRdb, first through fastp at Q25 and then through MiXCR, and only productive beta chains were kept. Rows are combined by CDR3 protein, so each entry shows the most common genes and DNA. TCRdb, not the authors, supplied the V and J calls. This sample is represented by 150,000 or so distinct CDR3 sequences; under 40% of them were singletons. Jointly, the top ten make up under 30% of the sample.

For CDR1 and CDR2, the germline V gene lists MNHNS and SASEGT. Spanning cysteine to phenylalanine, the CDR3 consists of 12 amino acids. Only CDR3 DNA remains: 36 bases, in frame from the first base. Trimming at the junction amounts to 6 bases on V and 7 bases on J, and the germline ends lie 10 bases apart. The time point label corresponds to: second blood draw from one MS patient after hematopoietic stem cell transplantation. To demonstrate the VDJtools post-analysis software, TCR beta repertoires were profiled from the peripheral blood of about 13 young patients with multiple sclerosis. The multiple sclerosis patients were children and adolescents between roughly 6 and 16 years of age.

This sequence uses TRBV6-1 and TRBJ2-1; the D gene cannot be named for sure. The sample consisted of blood, taken after autologous hematopoietic stem cell transplantation. This receptor was identified in a girl aged 10 to 17 with multiple sclerosis. Donor details come from another sample of the same person, matched by shared clones. The CDR3 reads as follows: CASRYKLNEQFF. Here is the DNA: TGTGCCAGCAGGTATAAGTTAAATGAGCAGTTCTTC.